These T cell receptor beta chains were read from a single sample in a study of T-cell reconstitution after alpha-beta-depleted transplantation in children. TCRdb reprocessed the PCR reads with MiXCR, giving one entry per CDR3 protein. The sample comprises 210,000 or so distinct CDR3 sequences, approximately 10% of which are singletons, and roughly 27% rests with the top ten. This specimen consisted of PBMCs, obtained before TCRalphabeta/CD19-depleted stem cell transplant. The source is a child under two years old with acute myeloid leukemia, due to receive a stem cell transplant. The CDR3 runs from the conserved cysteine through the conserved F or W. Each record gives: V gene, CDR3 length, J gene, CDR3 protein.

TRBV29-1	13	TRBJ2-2	CSGAVSNTGELFF
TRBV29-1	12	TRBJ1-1	CSVGGLNTEAFF
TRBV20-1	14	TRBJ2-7	CSATFNGRAREQYF
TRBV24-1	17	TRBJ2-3	CATSESSGGLSTDTQYF
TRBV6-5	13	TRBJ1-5	CASSYSNVGPQHF
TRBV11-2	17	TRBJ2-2	CASSQRRTSRNTGELFF
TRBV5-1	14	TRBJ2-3	CASSEGQTTDTQYF
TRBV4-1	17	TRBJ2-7	CASSQARLAGGLHEQYF
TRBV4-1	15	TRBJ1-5	CASSPSAASAQPQHF
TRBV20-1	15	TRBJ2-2	CSARDMASPVGELFF
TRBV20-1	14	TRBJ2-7	CSAQVISSSYEQYF
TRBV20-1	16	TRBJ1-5	CSALGRGRGGNQPQHF
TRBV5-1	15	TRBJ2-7	CASSLRGPGNYEQYF
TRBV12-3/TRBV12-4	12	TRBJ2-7	CASLGESSEQYF
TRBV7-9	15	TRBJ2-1	CASSLEREPYNEQFF
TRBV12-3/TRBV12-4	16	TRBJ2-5	CASTFGVRGRSETQYF
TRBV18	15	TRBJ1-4	CASSPWDRRDEKLFF
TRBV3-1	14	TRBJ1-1	CASRLGEFGAEAFF
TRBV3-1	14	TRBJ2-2	CASSSKFPRGELFF
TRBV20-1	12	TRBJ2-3	CSGGQSTDTQYF
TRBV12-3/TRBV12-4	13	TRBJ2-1	CASRTSGINEQFF
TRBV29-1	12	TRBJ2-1	CSVAAGGNEQFF
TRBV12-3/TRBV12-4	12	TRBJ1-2	CASSLVRHGYTF
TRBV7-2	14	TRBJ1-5	CASSLAGGWEPQHF
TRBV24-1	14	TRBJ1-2	CATSDPEGRYGYTF
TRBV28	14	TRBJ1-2	CASSSQGGSYGYTF
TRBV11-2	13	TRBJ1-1	CASSPYPVTETFF
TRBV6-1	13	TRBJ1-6	CASRVGRNSPLHF
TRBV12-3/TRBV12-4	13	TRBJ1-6	CASSTYGGSPLHF
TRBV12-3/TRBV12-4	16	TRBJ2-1	CASSLSPSGSSDEQFF
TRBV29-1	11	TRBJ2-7	CSVERGYEQYF
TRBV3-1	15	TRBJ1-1	CASSQRQGMNTEAFF
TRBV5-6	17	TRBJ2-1	CASSLGGTSGMDNEQFF
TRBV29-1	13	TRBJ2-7	CSAIPQDSYEQYF
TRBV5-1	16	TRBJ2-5	CASSPWGDAIQETQYF
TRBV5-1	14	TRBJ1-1	CASSSAYGAAEAFF
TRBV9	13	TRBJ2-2	CASTLGSTGELFF
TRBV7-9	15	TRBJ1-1	CASSLASGGRTEAFF
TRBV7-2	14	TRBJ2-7	CASSKQQGLDEQYF
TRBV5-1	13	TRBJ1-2	CASSSGQGYGYTF
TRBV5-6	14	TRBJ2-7	CASSFGLEDYEQYF
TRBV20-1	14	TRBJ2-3	CSATAGRVTDTQYF